The 14 T cell receptor beta chains listed next were all sequenced from one sample in a study of T cells in Graves' hyperthyroidism and ophthalmopathy. TCR beta CDR3 regions were amplified from RNA transcripts. HTBI primers were the set used in a first-round RT-PCR of the TCR CDR3. Each CDR3 protein is one row after TCRdb ran MiXCR on the multiplex PCR reads. The data contain about 610,000 distinct CDR3 sequences, over 12% of them singletons. Sequences were obtained from blood. These receptor sequences come from a woman aged 40 to 50 with Graves' ophthalmopathy.

This clonotype was detected only once. V usage is TRBV12-3 or TRBV12-4 and J usage is TRBJ1-2, with TRBD1 identical over 9 bases. Trimming took 6 bases from V and 2 from J; bases not matched to a gene: 7. CDR3 length equals 15 residues. The DNA of the CDR3 is TGTGCCAGCAGGGCGACCGGGACAGGGAACTATGGCTACACCTTC. Its protein is CASRATGTGNYGYTF.

The genes are TRBV4-3 and TRBJ2-7; D ambiguous. Germline CDR1 reads LGHNA; CDR2 reads YSLEER. The V end was cut by 0 bases, the J end by 5 bases, with 11 bases between. The CDR3 spans 14 residues. Here the CDR3 reads CASSQELGFDEQYF. In DNA form, the CDR3 reads TGCGCCAGCAGCCAAGAACTGGGCTTTGACGAGCAGTACTTC.

The V gene is TRBV5-4, the J gene TRBJ2-7, with D tentatively TRBD2 (6 bases). There are 14 residues in the CDR3. Trimming cost V 7 bases and J 0 bases, with 14 bases left between them. Looked up from germline, CDR1 is SGHNT and CDR2 is YYREEE (reference sequence). Here the CDR3 reads CASGKGLYSYEQYF. The CDR3 region has the DNA TGTGCCAGCGGAAAGGGACTTTACTCCTACGAGCAGTACTTC. The whole variable domain, filled in from reference TRBV5-4 and TRBJ2-7, reads ETGVTQSPTHLIKTRGQQVTLRCSSQSGHNTVSWYQQALGQGPQFIFQYYREEENGRGNFPPRFSGLQFPNYSSELNVNALELDDSALYLCASGKGLYSYEQYFGPGTRLTVT.

The gene calls are TRBV6-2 or TRBV6-3 and TRBJ2-2; D is uncertain. Germline assignment: CDR1 MNHEY and CDR2 SVGEGT. Trimming took 4 bases from V and 1 from J, leaving 10 bases between them. The CDR3 has 15 amino acids. This chain's CDR3 is CASSFRLLNTGELFF. The CDR3, as DNA: TGTGCCAGCAGTTTCAGACTCTTGAACACCGGGGAGCTGTTTTTT.

This clonotype was detected many times. V usage is TRBV6-1 and J usage is TRBJ2-2, with a tentative D call TRBD1 (6 bases). V was trimmed by 4 bases and J by 3 bases, leaving 12 bases between them. The CDR3 extends over 15 amino acids. Per the germline V gene, CDR1 is MNHNS and CDR2 is SASEGT. The CDR3 nucleotides read TGTGCCAGCAGTGCATCCGGGACATACACCGGGGAGCTGTTTTTT. Translating it yields CASSASGTYTGELFF.

The rearrangement links TRBV19 to TRBJ1-2; no clear D. The CDR3 has 17 amino acids. The germline V gene has CDR1 LNHDA and CDR2 SQIVND (reference sequence). The ends were cut back, 0 bases at V and 7 bases at J, with 21 bases in the middle. The CDR3 DNA sequence: TGTGCCAGTAGTATAGACGTCGTTCAAGGGATTATACGTGGCTACACCTTC. This sequence encodes CASSIDVVQGIIRGYTF.

This clonotype was seen at least ten times. CDR3 sequence (DNA): TGCAGGGCCCACAGGGGGCGAAACTATGGCTACACCTTC. It encodes CRAHRGRNYGYTF. The genes are TRBV20-1 and TRBJ1-2, with 9 bases aligning to TRBD1. CDR3 size: 13 residues. Per germline, CDR1 DFQATT and CDR2 SNEGSKA (reference sequence).

The sample holds many counts of this clonotype. This chain uses TRBV20-1 with TRBJ2-7; 11 bases agree with TRBD2. The CDR3 extends over 12 amino acids. Germline-derived CDR1 and CDR2 are DFQATT and SNEGSKA (reference sequence). The CDR3 region is CRLAGGPNEQYF. The DNA for the CDR3 is TGCAGATTAGCGGGAGGGCCCAACGAGCAGTACTTC.

This clonotype was recorded many times. The rearrangement joins TRBV14 to TRBJ2-2, with D perhaps matching TRBD2 (5 bases). Trimming took off 4 bases at V and 5 bases at J, with 17 bases between the two ends. This CDR3 is 16 amino acids long. Germline CDR1 SGHDN, CDR2 FVKESK. The chain's CDR3 is CASSPGSSLTTGELFF. DNA for the CDR3: TGTGCCAGCAGCCCGGGATCGTCTTTAACAACCGGGGAGCTGTTTTTT.

In this sample, this clonotype turned up many times. The V gene is TRBV29-1, the J gene TRBJ1-1; D not certain. Deletions cut 3 bases from V and 0 bases from J, with 11 bases between. Germline V CDR1 and CDR2: SQVTM, ANQGSEA. There are 14 residues in the CDR3. CDR3 sequence (DNA): TGCAGCGTTGAGCGGGCCCTGATGAACACTGAAGCTTTCTTT. It translates to CSVERALMNTEAFF.

This chain connects TRBV6-1 to TRBJ1-2; D unclear. The CDR3 is 15 residues long. CDR1 is MNHNS and CDR2 is SASEGT in the germline V gene. Deletions cut 1 base from V and 2 bases from J, with 11 bases between. CDR3 protein: CASSEGMGANYGYTF. The CDR3 coding sequence is TGTGCCAGCAGTGAAGGGATGGGTGCCAACTATGGCTACACCTTC.

The table lists this clonotype with many counts. The CDR3 DNA reads TGTGCCACCAGTGATTACGGAGGACAGGGGAATCCCGGGGAGCTGTTTTTT. This translates into CATSDYGGQGNPGELFF. This rearrangement joins TRBV24-1 to TRBJ2-2, with 9 bases identical to TRBD1. Germline-derived CDR1 and CDR2 are KGHDR and SFDVKD. CDR3 length: 17 amino acids. The ends lost 2 bases at V and 6 bases at J; junction bases unmatched: 9.

The chain employs TRBV6-2 or TRBV6-3 and TRBJ2-2; the match to TRBD2 covers 13 bases. Losses at the gene ends were 5 bases for V and 4 bases for J; bases not matched to a gene: 13. CDR3 length equals 19 residues. CDR1 and CDR2 from the germline V gene are MNHEY and SVGEGT. This CDR3 reads CASSPSGLAGAKGTGELFF. Written as DNA, the CDR3 is TGTGCCAGCAGTCCCTCAGGACTAGCGGGAGCGAAGGGCACCGGGGAGCTGTTTTTT.

This clonotype was seen many times. This chain connects TRBV7-2 to TRBJ2-5; possible D gene TRBD2, 6 bases. From germline, CDR1 is SGHTA and CDR2 FQGNSA. Trimming removed 1 base from V and 1 base from J, with 13 bases in between. The CDR3 loop spans 16 amino acids. As DNA, the CDR3 is TGTGCCAGCAGCTTAGTCCCACTAGCAGTCCAAGAGACCCAGTACTTC. This translates into CASSLVPLAVQETQYF.